Shown below are 14 T cell receptor beta chains from a single sample sequenced in a study of early T cells in non-severe SARS-CoV-2 infection. TCRdb re-called the 5' RACE reads with MiXCR, one entry per CDR3 protein. Found here are roughly 93,000 distinct CDR3 sequences, 11% of them singletons; the top ten hold around 4.7%. Sequences were obtained from whole blood. All receptors come from an adult who was a healthcare worker with PCR-confirmed SARS-CoV-2 infection or an uninfected control (not recorded which).

This clonotype showed up many times. The V and J genes are TRBV30 and TRBJ1-2; TRBD1 agrees at 12 bases. Losses at the gene ends were 2 bases for V and 4 bases for J; bases not matched to a gene: 5. The germline gives CDR1 GTSNPN, CDR2 SVGIG (reference sequence). The CDR3 consists of 15 residues. This CDR3 is CAWSPGQGASYGYTF. CDR3 coding DNA: TGTGCCTGGAGTCCGGGACAGGGGGCTAGCTATGGCTACACCTTC.

This clonotype showed up many times. The chain uses TRBV29-1 and TRBJ2-1, with a possible D match to TRBD1 (6 bases). Germline V gives CDR1 SQVTM, CDR2 ANQGSEA. V was pared by 1 base and J by 3 bases, with 10 bases between. CDR3 length equals 14 residues. CDR3 protein: CSVEGTAHYNEQFF. CDR3 bases: TGCAGCGTTGAAGGGACAGCGCACTACAATGAGCAGTTCTTC.

The table lists this clonotype with a few counts. The rearrangement uses TRBV6-5 and TRBJ2-2, with D tentatively TRBD1 (5 bases). CDR3 length equals 16 residues. The germline V and J ends were trimmed by 0 bases and 1 base, with 9 bases remaining between them. Germline V gene data show CDR1 as MNHEY and CDR2 as SVGAGI. This chain's CDR3 is CASSYSITGNTGELFF. Written as DNA, the CDR3 is TGTGCCAGCAGTTACTCGATTACAGGGAACACCGGGGAGCTGTTTTTT.

There are many counts of this clonotype. The chain has TRBV27 and TRBJ2-1; TRBD2 aligns across 8 bases. Germline CDR1 MNHEY, CDR2 SMNVEV (reference sequence). The V segment lost 10 bases and the J segment 7 bases; nucleotides outside the gene matches: 12. CDR3 length: 14 amino acids. CDR3 amino acids: CAIRRSGGRNEQFF. CDR3 coding DNA: TGTGCCATCAGGAGGAGCGGCGGGAGGAATGAGCAGTTCTTC.

This clonotype has a count of ten or more. The rearrangement links TRBV7-9 to TRBJ2-3; 9 positions agree with TRBD1. Unmatched junction bases numbered 8, after V lost 5 bases and J lost 5 bases. The CDR3 runs to 15 residues. Looked up from germline, CDR1 is SEHNR and CDR2 is FQNEAQ (reference sequence). CDR3 nucleotides: TGTGCCAGCAGCAGGGGACAGGGTGGCAGAGATACGCAGTATTTT. It yields the protein CASSRGQGGRDTQYF.

V is TRBV6-6 and J is TRBJ1-1; 8 bases match TRBD1. The CDR3 is 12 amino acids. The trim removed 4 bases at V and 11 bases at J, leaving 6 bases unmatched. Germline lookup yields CDR1 MNHNY and CDR2 SVGAGI (reference sequence). This CDR3 is CASSSPDRAAFF. For the CDR3, the DNA is TGTGCCAGCAGTTCCCCGGACAGGGCGGCTTTCTTT.

This clonotype turned up a few times. The J gene is TRBJ2-7, the V gene TRBV6-1; 9 bases agree with TRBD2. Trimming took 11 bases from V and 4 from J; bases not matched to a gene: 9. The CDR3 covers 13 residues. Germline lookup yields CDR1 MNHNS and CDR2 SASEGT. The CDR3 DNA is TGTGCCCTAGCGGGGACACGGGCGTACGAGCAGTACTTC. Translation: CALAGTRAYEQYF.

This clonotype has a count of ten or more. The chain is built from TRBV19 and TRBJ2-3; D is ambiguous. The CDR3 extends over 16 amino acids. Germline V gene sequence: CDR1 LNHDA, CDR2 SQIVND (reference sequence). V was pared by 5 bases and J by 2 bases, with 17 bases between. In nucleotides, the CDR3 is TGTGCCAGTAGTCCACTGGAAGGTGGGGACACAGATACGCAGTATTTT. The encoded protein is CASSPLEGGDTDTQYF.

This clonotype was counted ten times or more. The V gene is TRBV10-2, the J gene TRBJ1-2; 9 positions match TRBD1. V was clipped by 4 bases and J by 4 bases; unmatched bases: 4. Germline CDR1 is WSHSY and CDR2 is SAAADI. The CDR3 loop spans 14 amino acids. The CDR3: CASSGSDRGYGYTF. CDR3 coding DNA: TGCGCCAGCAGTGGCTCGGACAGGGGCTATGGCTACACCTTC.

The sample holds many counts of this clonotype. This chain uses TRBV18 with TRBJ1-1, with D possibly TRBD1 on 6 matching bases. Per germline, CDR1 KGHSH and CDR2 LQKENI. Trimming removed 5 bases at V and 3 bases at J, with 13 bases between. This CDR3 spans 14 amino acids. The CDR3 protein is CASSIQGGHTEAFF. The DNA for the CDR3 is TGTGCCAGCTCAATACAGGGCGGACACACTGAAGCTTTCTTT. Full variable domain (rest looked up from reference TRBV18 and TRBJ1-1): NAGVMQNPRHLVRRRGQEARLRCSPMKGHSHVYWYRQLPEEGLKFMVYLQKENIIDESGMPKERFSAEFPKEGPSILRIQQVVRGDSAAYFCASSIQGGHTEAFFGQGTRLTVV.

CDR3 protein: CASGQTGTGAGYTF. In DNA, the CDR3 is TGTGCCAGCGGACAAACCGGGACAGGGGCCGGCTACACCTTC. This chain uses TRBV6-2 or TRBV6-3 with TRBJ1-2; 10 nucleotides line up with TRBD1. The CDR3 totals 14 residues. Trimming removed 8 bases from V and 8 bases from J; junction bases left unmatched: 11. CDR1 is MNHEY, CDR2 SVGEGT, per germline.

This clonotype was observed many times. V gene TRBV10-3 combines with J gene TRBJ2-3; D remains unclear. In germline, CDR1 is ENHRY, CDR2 SYGVKD. V gave up 0 bases and J gave up 8 bases, with 6 bases separating them. This CDR3 spans 12 amino acids. CDR3 sequence: CAISESVGTQYF. In DNA, the CDR3 is TGTGCCATCAGTGAGTCGGTGGGTACGCAGTATTTT.

The V and J genes are TRBV2 and TRBJ2-1; 7 bases align to TRBD1. Looked up from germline, CDR1 is SNHLY and CDR2 is FYNNEI. The CDR3 spans 15 residues. The trim removed 2 bases at V and 3 bases at J, leaving 4 bases unmatched. CDR3 sequence: CASSERGLNYNEQFF. In DNA form, the CDR3 reads TGTGCCAGCAGTGAAAGGGGGCTGAACTACAATGAGCAGTTCTTC.

The chain carries TRBV20-1 and TRBJ1-5, with D perhaps TRBD1 (6 bases). The germline V gene encodes CDR1 DFQATT and CDR2 SNEGSKA (reference sequence). Trimming took 7 bases from V and 0 from J, leaving 10 bases between them. The CDR3 runs to 13 residues. The CDR3 region has the DNA TGCAGTGGCCGGGGGCCTAGCAATCAGCCCCAGCATTTT. Protein product: CSGRGPSNQPQHF.